This entry describes one T cell receptor (beta chain). In the original workflow: Amplification with reference gene primers provided the estimates of nucleated cell counts. The protocol was immunoSEQ multiplex PCR, while the TCRdb copy is restricted to in-frame clones and leaves out a portion. V and J calls and clone size are given by that table; D and trimming were obtained from the DNA. The table lists some 60,000 clones, more than 90% of them singletons. This sample was taken from a study of blood T cell repertoires in COVID-19. Study overall: Spain, Italy and the United States supplied samples that represented acute and convalescent COVID-19. T cells, B-cell-depleted T cells, or PBMCs supplied cDNA or gDNA.

Trimming left V 7 bases short and J 5 bases short, with 17 bases between. From germline, CDR1 is SGHVS and CDR2 FNYEAQ. This CDR3 is built from 14 residues. The source material was peripheral blood. The chain recombines TRBV7-6 with TRBJ1-1; TRBD1 might be the D (5 bases). The sequence was obtained from a human donor in a cohort sampled during active COVID-19. The CDR3 region is CASIPGLPGTEAFF. CDR3 nucleotide sequence: TGTGCCAGCATCCCGGGACTCCCTGGAACTGAAGCTTTCTTT.